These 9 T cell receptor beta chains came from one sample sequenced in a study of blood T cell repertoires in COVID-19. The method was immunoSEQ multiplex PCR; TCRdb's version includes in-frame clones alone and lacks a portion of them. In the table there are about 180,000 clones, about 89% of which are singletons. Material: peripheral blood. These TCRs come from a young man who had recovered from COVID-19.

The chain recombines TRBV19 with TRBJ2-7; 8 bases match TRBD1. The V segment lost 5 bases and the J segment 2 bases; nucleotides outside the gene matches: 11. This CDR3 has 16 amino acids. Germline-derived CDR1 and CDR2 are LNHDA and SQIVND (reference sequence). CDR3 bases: TGTGCCAGTAGTCTCGGCCAGGGGGCACGGCCCTACGAGCAGTACTTC. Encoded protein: CASSLGQGARPYEQYF.

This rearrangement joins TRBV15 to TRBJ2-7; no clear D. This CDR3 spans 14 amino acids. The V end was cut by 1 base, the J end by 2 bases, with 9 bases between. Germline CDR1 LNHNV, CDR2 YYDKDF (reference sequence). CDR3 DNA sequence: TGTGCCACCAGCAGAGCTGGCAGTACCTACGAGCAGTACTTC. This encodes CATSRAGSTYEQYF.

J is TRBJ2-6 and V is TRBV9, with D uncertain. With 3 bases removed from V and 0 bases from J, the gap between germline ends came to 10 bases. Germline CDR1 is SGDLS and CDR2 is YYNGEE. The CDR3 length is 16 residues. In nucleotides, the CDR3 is TGTGCCAGCAGCGCCTCAGGCCACTCTGGGGCCAACGTCCTGACTTTC. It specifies CASSASGHSGANVLTF.

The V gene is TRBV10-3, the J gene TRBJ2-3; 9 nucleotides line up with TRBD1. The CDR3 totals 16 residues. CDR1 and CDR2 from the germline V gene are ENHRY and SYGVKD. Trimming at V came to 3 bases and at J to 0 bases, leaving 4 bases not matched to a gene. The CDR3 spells CAISEQGALSTDTQYF. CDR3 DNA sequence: TGTGCCATCAGTGAACAGGGGGCGTTGAGCACAGATACGCAGTATTTT.

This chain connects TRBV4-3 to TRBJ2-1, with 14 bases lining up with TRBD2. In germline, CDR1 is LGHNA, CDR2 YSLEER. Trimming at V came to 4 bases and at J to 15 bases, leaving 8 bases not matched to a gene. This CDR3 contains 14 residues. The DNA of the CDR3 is TGCGCCAGCAGCCCGGGACTAGCGGGAGCGTATCGGTTCTTC. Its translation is CASSPGLAGAYRFF.

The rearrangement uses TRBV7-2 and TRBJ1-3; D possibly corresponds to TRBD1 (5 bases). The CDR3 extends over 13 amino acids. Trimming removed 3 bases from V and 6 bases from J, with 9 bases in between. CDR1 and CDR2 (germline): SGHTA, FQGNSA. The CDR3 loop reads CASSFRGANTIYF. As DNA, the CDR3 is TGTGCCAGCAGCTTTAGGGGCGCAAACACCATATATTTT.

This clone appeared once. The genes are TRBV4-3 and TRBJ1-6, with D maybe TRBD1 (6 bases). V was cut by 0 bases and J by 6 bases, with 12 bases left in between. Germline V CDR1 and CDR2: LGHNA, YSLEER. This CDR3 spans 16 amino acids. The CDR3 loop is CASSQDEGTRNSPLHF. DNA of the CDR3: TGCGCCAGCAGCCAAGATGAGGGGACACGTAATTCACCCCTCCACTTT.

The CDR3 reads CASSSGRDGYTF. In DNA, the CDR3 is TGTGCCAGCAGTTCGGGCAGGGATGGCTACACCTTC. The rearrangement links TRBV6-5 to TRBJ1-2; possible D gene TRBD1, 5 bases. The germline V gene has CDR1 MNHEY and CDR2 SVGAGI. Trimming cost V 4 bases and J 6 bases, with 9 bases left between them. There are 12 residues in the CDR3.

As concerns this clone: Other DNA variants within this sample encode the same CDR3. DNA of the CDR3: TGTGCCAGCAGCGGCGGGACAGGGAACACTGAAGCTTTCTTT. Translated: CASSGGTGNTEAFF. This chain connects TRBV9 to TRBJ1-1, with TRBD1 identical over 8 bases. The germline gives CDR1 SGDLS, CDR2 YYNGEE. V lost 3 bases to trimming and J lost 1 base; unmatched junction nucleotides: 2. The CDR3 has 14 residues.